This T cell receptor (beta chain) was profiled in a study of OX40 agonist ivuxolimab in advanced cancers. Only in-frame clones appear in the TCRdb table, and some are missing; sequencing was by immunoSEQ multiplex PCR. The sample has 80,000 to 100,000 clones, roughly nine tenths seen once; the top ten hold around 0.8%. Concerning this clone itself: Antigen specificity is unknown.

The study's findings and limits: CD4+ T cells averaged fewer expanded clones than CD8+ T cells. Also showing low normalized T-cell clonal expansion were some of the nonresponders.

Trimming pared 1 base from V and 4 bases from J, leaving 9 bases between. Germline CDR1 reads SQVTM; CDR2 reads ANQGSEA. CDR3 length equals 13 residues. The sequences come from CD4+ or CD8+ T cells sorted from blood, collected in a trial of the OX40 agonist ivuxolimab. The clonotype originates from an adult with an advanced solid tumor such as melanoma, head and neck, liver or kidney cancer. The V call is TRBV29-1, the J call TRBJ2-3, with D perhaps TRBD1 (6 bases). The CDR3 nucleotides read TGCAGCGTTGAAGGACAGGTTGCAGATACGCAGTATTTT. Its translation: CSVEGQVADTQYF.